This TCR beta chain is from a study of CD8+ T cells in alopecia areata. As to treatment: oral pan-JAK inhibitor, 5-10 mg twice daily. The study team obtained lesional scalp punch biopsies and peripheral blood from alopecia areata patients. cDNA serving as the sequencing template came from extracted, reverse transcribed RNA. The data were produced by immunoSEQ multiplex PCR, yet TCRdb's version contains in-frame clones alone and is incomplete. The sample gives approximately 210,000 clones, 40% to 55% of which show up once; approximately 2.4% is in the top ten. V lost 7 bases and J 5 bases, leaving 17 bases between the germline ends. In germline, CDR1 is SQVTM, CDR2 ANQGSEA. The CDR3 contains 13 residues. Concerning this clone: Its antigen is currently unknown.

Broader study findings: Scalp samples also yield sequences of resident alphabeta T cells from normal skin.

The starting material was CD4+ T cells sorted from blood, obtained at roughly week 36, from a patient treated with tofacitinib. The source of this sequence is a human donor with alopecia areata. The chain recombines TRBV29-1 with TRBJ2-5; D may correspond to TRBD1 or TRBD2 (7 bases each). This CDR3 reads CSGNTGEGETQYF. The CDR3 bases are TGCAGCGGCAACACAGGGGAGGGGGAGACCCAGTACTTC.